The rows below give T cell receptor beta chains drawn from one sample of a study of blood T cell repertoires in COVID-19. Clones were read by immunoSEQ multiplex PCR, and TCRdb kept only the in-frame ones, dropping some. The repertoire holds about half a million clones, with roughly nine tenths as singletons. The sample taken for sequencing was PBMCs or T cells enriched from blood (not recorded which). These receptors were collected from an older woman who had recovered from COVID-19. CDR3s include the opening cysteine and the closing phenylalanine or tryptophan. A D gene is named only where the DNA matches it firmly. Rows give clone size only sometimes, using once, few, many, or a class for an expanded clone.

V gene: TRBV2; clone size: NA; J gene: TRBJ1-2; D gene: TRBD1; CDR3 DNA: TGTGCCAGCAACCGGGACAGGGCCTCTAACTATGGCTACACCTTC; CDR3 protein: CASNRDRASNYGYTF
V gene: TRBV29-1; clone size: NA; J gene: TRBJ1-1; D gene: NA; CDR3 DNA: TGCAGCGGCCTGACAGTCCTGAACACTGAAGCTTTCTTT; CDR3 protein: CSGLTVLNTEAFF
V gene: TRBV7-2; clone size: NA; J gene: TRBJ1-1; D gene: NA; CDR3 DNA: TGTGCCAGCAGCTTAAAGGCAGGACAGCACACTGAAGCTTTCTTT; CDR3 protein: CASSLKAGQHTEAFF
V gene: TRBV6-1; clone size: NA; J gene: TRBJ1-2; D gene: TRBD1; CDR3 DNA: TGTGCCAGCAGTGAAGGGGACAGATACTATGGCTACACCTTC; CDR3 protein: CASSEGDRYYGYTF
V gene: TRBV2; clone size: NA; J gene: TRBJ2-3; D gene: TRBD1; CDR3 DNA: TGTGCCAGCAGTGAACAAGGGGGCCTATCGGGAGATACGCAGTATTTT; CDR3 protein: CASSEQGGLSGDTQYF
V gene: TRBV29-1; clone size: NA; J gene: TRBJ1-4; D gene: NA; CDR3 DNA: TGCAGCGGTGGACAGATTAATGAAAAACTGTTTTTT; CDR3 protein: CSGGQINEKLFF
V gene: TRBV5-1; clone size: NA; J gene: TRBJ1-1; D gene: TRBD1; CDR3 DNA: TGCGCCAGCAGCTGGGGCGGGGACAGGGTTTTCTTT; CDR3 protein: CASSWGGDRVFF
V gene: TRBV7-7; clone size: NA; J gene: TRBJ2-5; D gene: TRBD2; CDR3 DNA: TGTGCCAGCAGCGCCTCGGCGGGGGGGTATGAGACCCAGTACTTC; CDR3 protein: CASSASAGGYETQYF
V gene: TRBV19; clone size: NA; J gene: TRBJ1-1; D gene: NA; CDR3 DNA: TGTGCCAGTAGTCGTGCGTCGGCGGGCACTGAAGCTTTCTTT; CDR3 protein: CASSRASAGTEAFF
V gene: TRBV6-5; clone size: NA; J gene: TRBJ1-6; D gene: NA; CDR3 DNA: TGTGCCAGCAACCGCCCGGGGGGGAATTCACCCCTCCACTTT; CDR3 protein: CASNRPGGNSPLHF
V gene: TRBV27; clone size: NA; J gene: TRBJ1-4; D gene: NA; CDR3 DNA: TGTGCCAGCAGTTTAGGGGCGGCAACTAATGAAAAACTGTTTTTT; CDR3 protein: CASSLGAATNEKLFF
V gene: TRBV6-6; clone size: once; J gene: TRBJ1-5; D gene: NA; CDR3 DNA: TGTGCCAGCAGTTATAGGGACACCCAACAGCCCCAGCATTTT; CDR3 protein: CASSYRDTQQPQHF
V gene: TRBV2; clone size: NA; J gene: TRBJ1-2; D gene: TRBD1; CDR3 DNA: TGTGCCAGCAGTGAAGTGCAGGGGGGATTCAACTATGGCTACACCTTC; CDR3 protein: CASSEVQGGFNYGYTF
V gene: TRBV6-5; clone size: NA; J gene: TRBJ1-6; D gene: NA; CDR3 DNA: TGTGCCAGCAGTAATCAGGGATTCGCACCCCTCCACTTT; CDR3 protein: CASSNQGFAPLHF
V gene: TRBV24-1; clone size: NA; J gene: TRBJ2-1; D gene: TRBD1; CDR3 DNA: TGTGCCACCAGTGATTCACCGGGACAGGGTACAAATGAGCAGTTCTTC; CDR3 protein: CATSDSPGQGTNEQFF
V gene: TRBV9; clone size: NA; J gene: TRBJ2-3; D gene: NA; CDR3 DNA: TGTGCCAGCAGCGTAGCCCCAGGGTTAAGCACAGATACGCAGTATTTT; CDR3 protein: CASSVAPGLSTDTQYF
V gene: TRBV19; clone size: few; J gene: TRBJ1-2; D gene: TRBD1; CDR3 DNA: TGTGCCAGTGCGGGGACAGGCCCCTATGGCTACACCTTC; CDR3 protein: CASAGTGPYGYTF
V gene: TRBV2; clone size: NA; J gene: TRBJ2-3; D gene: NA; CDR3 DNA: TGTGCCAGCAGTGAAATGGGGAGACTTAGCACAGATACGCAGTATTTT; CDR3 protein: CASSEMGRLSTDTQYF
V gene: TRBV20-1; clone size: NA; J gene: TRBJ2-3; D gene: NA; CDR3 DNA: TGCAGTGCTAGTGGAGGGGGGGCCGCAGATACGCAGTATTTT; CDR3 protein: CSASGGGAADTQYF
V gene: TRBV10-1; clone size: NA; J gene: TRBJ1-1; D gene: NA; CDR3 DNA: TGCGCCACTGCGGCAGGGATGAACACTGAAGCTTTCTTT; CDR3 protein: CATAAGMNTEAFF
V gene: TRBV6-1; clone size: NA; J gene: TRBJ1-2; D gene: NA; CDR3 DNA: TGTGCCAGCAGTGAAGCTGTGGCAGGGAAGACGGATGGCTACACCTTC; CDR3 protein: CASSEAVAGKTDGYTF
V gene: TRBV7-9; clone size: NA; J gene: TRBJ2-7; D gene: NA; CDR3 DNA: TGTGCCAGCAGCTTAAACTCATACTCCTACGAGCAGTACTTC; CDR3 protein: CASSLNSYSYEQYF
V gene: TRBV3-1/TRBV3-2; clone size: few; J gene: TRBJ1-2; D gene: NA; CDR3 DNA: TGTGCCAGCAGCCAAAAGTGGGGCGCGGGGGATGGCTACACCTTC; CDR3 protein: CASSQKWGAGDGYTF
V gene: TRBV5-1; clone size: NA; J gene: TRBJ1-2; D gene: NA; CDR3 DNA: TGCGCCAGCAGCGGGACAAGTAACTATGGCTACACCTTC; CDR3 protein: CASSGTSNYGYTF
V gene: TRBV5-1; clone size: once; J gene: TRBJ2-1; D gene: TRBD2; CDR3 DNA: TGCGCCAGCAGCTTGACTAGCGGGGGCCTAAGCTCCTACAATGAGCAGTTCTTC; CDR3 protein: CASSLTSGGLSSYNEQFF
V gene: TRBV27; clone size: NA; J gene: TRBJ2-3; D gene: TRBD2; CDR3 DNA: TGTGCCAGCAGTTTAACCGGGACTAGCGGGTGGTTGAACACAGATACGCAGTATTTT; CDR3 protein: CASSLTGTSGWLNTDTQYF
V gene: TRBV7-2; clone size: NA; J gene: TRBJ2-5; D gene: NA; CDR3 DNA: TGTGCCAGCAGCTTAGAACGGCAAGAGACCCAGTACTTC; CDR3 protein: CASSLERQETQYF
V gene: TRBV5-1; clone size: NA; J gene: TRBJ2-4; D gene: TRBD2; CDR3 DNA: TGCGCCAGCAGCCCGCAGGGAGGGAACATTCAGTACTTC; CDR3 protein: CASSPQGGNIQYF
V gene: TRBV7-2; clone size: NA; J gene: TRBJ2-3; D gene: NA; CDR3 DNA: TGTGCCAGCAGCTCCCAGGGCACAGATACGCAGTATTTT; CDR3 protein: CASSSQGTDTQYF
V gene: TRBV12-3/TRBV12-4; clone size: NA; J gene: TRBJ1-2; D gene: TRBD1; CDR3 DNA: TGTGCCAGCAGGCCACAGGGGAGGAGTGGCTACACCTTC; CDR3 protein: CASRPQGRSGYTF
V gene: TRBV27; clone size: NA; J gene: TRBJ1-1; D gene: NA; CDR3 DNA: TGTGCCAGCAGTTTAAAGCAGGGTTCTGAAGCTTTCTTT; CDR3 protein: CASSLKQGSEAFF
V gene: TRBV10-2; clone size: NA; J gene: TRBJ1-2; D gene: TRBD1; CDR3 DNA: TGCGCCAGCAGTGAGCCGGCGACAGGGATCTGGGGCTACACCTTC; CDR3 protein: CASSEPATGIWGYTF
V gene: TRBV24-1; clone size: NA; J gene: TRBJ2-3; D gene: TRBD2; CDR3 DNA: TGTGCCACCAGTGATCGGACTAGCAGCGGCACAGATACGCAGTATTTT; CDR3 protein: CATSDRTSSGTDTQYF
V gene: TRBV15; clone size: NA; J gene: TRBJ2-1; D gene: TRBD1; CDR3 DNA: TGTGCCACCAGCCCCTGGACAGGGCTCCATGAGCAGTTCTTC; CDR3 protein: CATSPWTGLHEQFF